This entry is about one TCR beta chain. No antigen is known for it. The PCR made use of 60 Vbeta and 13 Jbeta primers. Authors' data handling: Per a later analysis, the number of unique TCR beta chains was approximately 80 million, of which some 10 million were shared. Sequencing used immunoSEQ multiplex PCR; TCRdb keeps in-frame clones, though not all of them. That table furnishes V, J and clone size, whereas the DNA furnished D and trimming. The specimen's table records 200,000 to 250,000 clones. The data were taken from a study of cytomegalovirus exposure and HLA in healthy donors. Study results and limitations: More clonal expansion characterized HLA-associated TCR beta chains than equally common others in a later analysis. The study listed some 160 cytomegalovirus-associated TCR beta chains. Using a false discovery rate of 0.05, a later analysis showed that 16,951 TCR beta sequences were associated with HLA alleles.

This CDR3 has 17 amino acids. With 0 bases clipped from V and 5 bases from J, the junction kept 10 bases outside the gene matches. The V gene's germline CDR1 is MGHRA and CDR2 YSYEKL. The chain employs TRBV4-1 and TRBJ2-3; 8 positions agree with TRBD2. This receptor was obtained from a girl aged 2 to 9 in good health and CMV-seropositive. The sample taken for sequencing was PBMCs. The chain's CDR3 is CASSQETLAGQKDTQYF. The CDR3 coding sequence is TGCGCCAGCAGCCAAGAAACCTTAGCGGGGCAAAAAGATACGCAGTATTTT.